Given below is one T cell receptor beta chain in context. Its matching antigen is unknown. This record comes from a study of Ad26.COV2.S vaccination and SARS-CoV-2 variants. Study-wide findings and caveats: Analyses that measured TCR breadth and depth may have underestimated total T cell responses.

The ends lost 5 bases at V and 7 bases at J; junction bases unmatched: 11. The CDR3 loop spans 15 amino acids. Germline lookup yields CDR1 GTSNPN and CDR2 SVGIG (reference sequence). The sample's treatment: around 19 received Ad26.COV2.S at low or high dose, single or two shots; about 5 received placebo; per-sample allocation not given. The samples were gathered on day 63 after the first injection of vaccine or placebo. Donation came from an adult in Boston who was aged 18-55 years. The study used a vaccine consisting of an Ad26 vector that expressed Wuhan-strain SARS-CoV-2 spike. The method was immunoSEQ multiplex PCR; TCRdb's version includes in-frame clones alone and lacks a portion of them. Among some 520,000 clones listed, 87% were seen once.

This clonotype was obtained from a person between 18 and 65 years old who received the Ad26.COV2.S COVID-19 vaccine or a placebo. Sequencing used peripheral blood, obtained in a trial of Ad26.COV2.S vaccine versus placebo. The genes are TRBV30 and TRBJ2-2; 9 positions match TRBD2. CDR3 sequence reads: CAWALSGRSLGELFF. Written as DNA, the CDR3 is TGTGCCTGGGCCCTTAGCGGGAGAAGTCTCGGGGAGCTGTTTTTT.